What follows describes a single TCR beta chain. These data are taken from a study of T-cell memory formation after mild COVID-19. The V end was cut by 3 bases, the J end by 3 bases, with 12 bases between. Per the germline V gene, CDR1 is SGHKS and CDR2 is YYEKEE (reference sequence). This CDR3 region has 14 residues. TCRdb re-derived calls from the 5' RACE reads in MiXCR, one entry per CDR3 protein. The repertoire consists of 250,000 to 350,000 distinct CDR3 sequences, with about 15% occurring once and the leading ten covering roughly 22%. The chain employs TRBV5-5 and TRBJ1-2; no clear D. This TCR was sampled from a man younger than 35 who had mild COVID-19 (a few samples of this study predate the infection). Cell type and time point are not known. Sequencing was done on a sample of PBMCs or a T cell subset sorted from them (not recorded which). CDR3 sequence: CASSSPGDDYGYTF. The CDR3 nucleotides read TGTGCCAGCAGCTCACCGGGAGATGACTATGGCTACACCTTC. The complete variable domain, with remaining parts taken from reference TRBV5-5 and TRBJ1-2, reads DAGVTQSPTHLIKTRGQQVTLRCSPISGHKSVSWYQQVLGQGPQFIFQYYEKEERGRGNFPDRFSARQFPNYSSELNVNALLLGDSALYLCASSSPGDDYGYTFGSGTRLTVV.